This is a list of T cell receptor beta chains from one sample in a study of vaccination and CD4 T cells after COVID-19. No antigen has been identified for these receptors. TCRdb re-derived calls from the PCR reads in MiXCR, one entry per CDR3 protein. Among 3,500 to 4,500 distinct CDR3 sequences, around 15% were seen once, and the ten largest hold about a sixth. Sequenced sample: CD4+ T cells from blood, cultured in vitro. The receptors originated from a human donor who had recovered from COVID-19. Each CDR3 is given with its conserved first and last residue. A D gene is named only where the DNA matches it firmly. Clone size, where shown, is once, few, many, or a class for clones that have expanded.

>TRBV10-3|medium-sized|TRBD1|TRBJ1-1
TGTGCCATCAGTAAAACAGGGGACACTGAAGCTTTCTTT
CAISKTGDTEAFF
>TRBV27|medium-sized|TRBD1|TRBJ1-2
TGTGCCAGCAGTTTAAACGGTGGACAGGCGACCTTC
CASSLNGGQATF
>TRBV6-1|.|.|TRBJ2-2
TGTGCCAGCAATTTCGGGTCCCGAGCCACCGGGGAGCTGTTTTTT
CASNFGSRATGELFF
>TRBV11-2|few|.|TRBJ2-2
TGTGCCAGCAGCCTTCGGGGGGCCGTCAGGACCGGGGAGCTGTTTTTT
CASSLRGAVRTGELFF
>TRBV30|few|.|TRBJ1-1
TGTGCCTGGAGCCACGGTATGAACACTGAAGCTTTCTTT
CAWSHGMNTEAFF
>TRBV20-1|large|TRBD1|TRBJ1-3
TGCAGTGCTAGGAAACAGGGGGCTGGCGGAAACACCATATATTTT
CSARKQGAGGNTIYF
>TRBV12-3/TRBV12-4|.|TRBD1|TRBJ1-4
TGTGCCAGCAGTTTAGGATGGGACAGGGAAAGTCAACTGTTTTTT
CASSLGWDRESQLFF
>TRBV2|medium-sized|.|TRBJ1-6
TGTGCCAGCAGTGGATGGGGCGCAGGTAATTCACCCCTCCACTTT
CASSGWGAGNSPLHF
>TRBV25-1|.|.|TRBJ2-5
TGTGCCAGCAGTGAATCGCGACTCCTGCCGGAGACCCAGTACTTC
CASSESRLLPETQYF
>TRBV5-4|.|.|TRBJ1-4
TGTGCCAGCAGTTCATTTAAGGGGGAAAAACTGTTTTTT
CASSSFKGEKLFF
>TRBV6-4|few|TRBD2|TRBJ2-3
TGTGCCAGCAGCGACGGACTAGGGGATACGCAGTATTTT
CASSDGLGDTQYF
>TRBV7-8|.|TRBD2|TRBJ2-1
TGTGCCAGCAGATCCACTAGCGGAGCCTACAATGAGCAGTTCTTC
CASRSTSGAYNEQFF
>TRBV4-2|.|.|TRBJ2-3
TGTGCCAGCAGCCAAGTCTCGCAGCATGTGGAGGGGACAGATACGCAGTATTTT
CASSQVSQHVEGTDTQYF
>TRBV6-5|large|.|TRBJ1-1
TGTGCCAGCAGTTTCGGGGGAACTGAAGCTTTCTTT
CASSFGGTEAFF
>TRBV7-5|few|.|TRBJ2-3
.
CISVSEATLRREDTQYF
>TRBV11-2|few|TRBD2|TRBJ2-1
TGTGCCAGCACCGGGACTAGCCAGTTCTTC
CASTGTSQFF
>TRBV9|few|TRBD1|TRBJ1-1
TGTGCCAGCAGCGTAGTAGGGACAGGGGGCGTTGAGGCTTTCTTT
CASSVVGTGGVEAFF